This TCR beta chain was profiled in a study of blood T cell repertoires in COVID-19. In the study overall: Donors in the United States, Italy and Spain gave samples during acute or convalescent COVID-19. The cDNA or gDNA used as material had been derived from T cells, B-cell-depleted T cells, or PBMCs.

Original handling: Reference gene primers were amplified, and this amplification served to estimate nucleated cell counts. Here immunoSEQ multiplex PCR was the method, and the copy in TCRdb shows in-frame clones only, minus some. For V, J and clone size, that table is used; D and trimming come from the DNA. This table has more than 300,000 clones, about four fifths appearing once. The CDR3 totals 15 residues. V was clipped by 4 bases and J by 7 bases, with 20 bases between them. CDR1 is SGHNT, CDR2 YYREEE, per germline (reference sequence). This TCR was sampled from a woman aged 45-59 years with acute or convalescent COVID-19. Sequencing input: peripheral blood. The V call is TRBV5-4, the J call TRBJ1-1; unclear D gene. The CDR3 DNA reads TGTGCCAGCAGCCTCCGACAAGACACCAAGTTTGAAGCTTTCTTT. Translating it yields CASSLRQDTKFEAFF.